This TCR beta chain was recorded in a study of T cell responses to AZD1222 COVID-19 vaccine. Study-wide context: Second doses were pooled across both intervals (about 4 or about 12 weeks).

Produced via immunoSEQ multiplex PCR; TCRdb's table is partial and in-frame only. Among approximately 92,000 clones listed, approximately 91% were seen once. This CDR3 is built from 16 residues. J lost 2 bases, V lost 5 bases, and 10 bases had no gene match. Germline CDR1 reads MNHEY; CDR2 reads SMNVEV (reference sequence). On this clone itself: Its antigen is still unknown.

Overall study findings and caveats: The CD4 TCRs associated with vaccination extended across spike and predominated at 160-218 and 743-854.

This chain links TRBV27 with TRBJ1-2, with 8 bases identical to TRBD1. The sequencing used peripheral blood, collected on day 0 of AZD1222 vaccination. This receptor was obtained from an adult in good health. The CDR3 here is CASSIQGAGANYGYTF. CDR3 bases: TGTGCCAGCAGTATCCAGGGGGCTGGGGCGAACTATGGCTACACCTTC.